This T cell receptor beta chain was sequenced in a study of blood T cell repertoires in COVID-19. Study-level information: The United States, Italy and Spain provided the acute and convalescent COVID-19 samples. In each case, the material was cDNA or gDNA derived from T cells, B-cell-depleted T cells, or PBMCs.

The CDR3 has 14 amino acids. V lost 4 bases and J lost 4; bases outside the gene matches: 6. CDR1 and CDR2 (germline): LGHNT, FRNRAP. In the authors' methods: The authors estimated nucleated cell counts from reference gene primer amplification. Assay: immunoSEQ multiplex PCR; the TCRdb copy retains only in-frame clones and omits some. That table supplies the V and J calls and clone size; D and trimming were determined from the DNA. The sample gives fewer than 150,000 clones, 75% to 90% of which show up once; 30% is in the top ten. The clonotype comes from a woman between 70 and 85 years old with acute or convalescent COVID-19. Sequenced sample: peripheral blood. The V call is TRBV12-5, the J call TRBJ2-7; TRBD1 agrees at 8 bases. The CDR3 is CASGSPGGGYEQYF. CDR3 sequence (DNA): TGTGCTAGTGGTTCGCCAGGGGGCGGATACGAGCAGTACTTC.